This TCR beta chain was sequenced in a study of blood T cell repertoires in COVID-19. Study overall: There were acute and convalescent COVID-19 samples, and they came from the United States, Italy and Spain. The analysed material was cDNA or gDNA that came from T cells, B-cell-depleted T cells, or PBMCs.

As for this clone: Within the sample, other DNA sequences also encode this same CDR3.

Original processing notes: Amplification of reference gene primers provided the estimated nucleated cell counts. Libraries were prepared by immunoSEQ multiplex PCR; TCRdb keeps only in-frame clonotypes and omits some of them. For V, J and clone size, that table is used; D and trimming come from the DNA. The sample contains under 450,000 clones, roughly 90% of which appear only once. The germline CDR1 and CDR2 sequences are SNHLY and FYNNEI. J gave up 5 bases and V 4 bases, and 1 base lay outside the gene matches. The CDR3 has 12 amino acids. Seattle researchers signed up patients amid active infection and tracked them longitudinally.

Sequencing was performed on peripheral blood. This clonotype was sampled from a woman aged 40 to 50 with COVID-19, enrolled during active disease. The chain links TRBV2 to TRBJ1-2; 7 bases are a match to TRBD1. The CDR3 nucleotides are TGTGCCAGCAGTGGGGACAGTTATGGCTACACCTTC. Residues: CASSGDSYGYTF.